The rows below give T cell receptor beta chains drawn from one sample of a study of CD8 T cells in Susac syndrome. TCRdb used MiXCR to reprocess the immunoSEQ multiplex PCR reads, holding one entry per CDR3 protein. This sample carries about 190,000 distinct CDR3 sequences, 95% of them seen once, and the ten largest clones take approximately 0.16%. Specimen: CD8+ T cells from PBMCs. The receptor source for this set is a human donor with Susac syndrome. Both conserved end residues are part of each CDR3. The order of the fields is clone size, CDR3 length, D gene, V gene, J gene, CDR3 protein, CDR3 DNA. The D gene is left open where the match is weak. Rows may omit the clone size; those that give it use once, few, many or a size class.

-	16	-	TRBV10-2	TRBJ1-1	CASSDMQGRMNTEAFF	TGCGCCAGCAGTGATATGCAGGGTAGGATGAACACTGAAGCTTTCTTT
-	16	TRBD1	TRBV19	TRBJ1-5	CASSIGQGNGNQPQHF	TGTGCCAGTAGTATCGGACAGGGTAATGGCAATCAGCCCCAGCATTTT
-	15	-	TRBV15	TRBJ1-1	CATKTTTVKNTEAFF	TGTGCCACCAAAACTACGACAGTTAAAAACACTGAAGCTTTCTTT
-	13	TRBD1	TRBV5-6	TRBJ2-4	CASSFGTENIQYF	TGTGCCAGCAGCTTTGGGACAGAAAACATTCAGTACTTC
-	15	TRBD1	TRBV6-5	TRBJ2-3	CASSYLDRAVDTQYF	TGTGCCAGCAGTTACTTGGACAGGGCTGTAGATACGCAGTATTTT
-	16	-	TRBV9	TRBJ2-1	CASSVEVVVDSSRQFF	TGTGCCAGCAGCGTAGAAGTCGTCGTAGACAGTTCACGGCAGTTCTTC
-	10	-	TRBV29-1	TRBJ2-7	CSVDTYEQYF	TGCAGCGTTGACACCTACGAGCAGTACTTC
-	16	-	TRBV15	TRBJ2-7	CATSRVTAGLNYEQYF	TGTGCCACCAGCAGAGTAACGGCAGGGCTAAACTACGAGCAGTACTTC
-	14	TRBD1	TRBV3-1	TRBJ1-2	CASSHATGDYGYTF	TGTGCCAGCAGCCACGCGACAGGGGACTATGGCTACACCTTC
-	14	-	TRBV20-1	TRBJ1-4	CSAYRDGGAEKLFF	TGCAGTGCCTATCGGGACGGAGGAGCTGAAAAACTGTTTTTT
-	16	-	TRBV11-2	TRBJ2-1	CASSFGEGGHYNEQFF	TGTGCCAGCAGCTTTGGAGAAGGGGGGCACTACAATGAGCAGTTCTTC
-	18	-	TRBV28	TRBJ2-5	CASSLFRSSPEGQETQYF	TGTGCCAGCAGTTTATTTCGATCTTCCCCCGAGGGACAAGAGACCCAGTACTTC
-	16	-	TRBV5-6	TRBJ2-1	CASSLRLVIDYNEQFF	TGTGCCAGCAGCTTGCGTCTAGTTATCGATTACAATGAGCAGTTCTTC
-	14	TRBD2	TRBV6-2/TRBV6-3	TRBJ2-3	CASSLGTSADTQYF	TGTGCCAGCAGTCTCGGGACTAGCGCAGATACGCAGTATTTT
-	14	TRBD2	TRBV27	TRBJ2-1	CASSPSGRAHEQFF	TGTGCCAGCAGCCCTAGCGGGAGGGCCCATGAGCAGTTCTTC
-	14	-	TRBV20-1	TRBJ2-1	CSATTGGAYNEQFF	TGCAGTGCCACCACGGGGGGCGCATACAATGAGCAGTTCTTC
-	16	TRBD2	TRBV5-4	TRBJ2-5	CASSSSQRGVWKTQYF	TGTGCCAGCAGCTCCAGCCAGCGGGGGGTCTGGAAGACCCAGTACTTC
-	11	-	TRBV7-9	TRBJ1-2	CASSAIYGYTF	TGTGCCAGCAGCGCAATCTATGGCTACACCTTC
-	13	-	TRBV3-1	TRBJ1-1	CASSQGQNTEAFF	TGTGCCAGCAGCCAGGGACAGAACACTGAAGCTTTCTTT
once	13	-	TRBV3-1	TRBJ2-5	CASSPGIQETQYF	TGTGCCAGCAGCCCCGGGATTCAAGAGACCCAGTACTTC
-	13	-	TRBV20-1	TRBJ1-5	CSATGGGNQPQHF	TGCAGTGCTACAGGTGGCGGCAATCAGCCCCAGCATTTT